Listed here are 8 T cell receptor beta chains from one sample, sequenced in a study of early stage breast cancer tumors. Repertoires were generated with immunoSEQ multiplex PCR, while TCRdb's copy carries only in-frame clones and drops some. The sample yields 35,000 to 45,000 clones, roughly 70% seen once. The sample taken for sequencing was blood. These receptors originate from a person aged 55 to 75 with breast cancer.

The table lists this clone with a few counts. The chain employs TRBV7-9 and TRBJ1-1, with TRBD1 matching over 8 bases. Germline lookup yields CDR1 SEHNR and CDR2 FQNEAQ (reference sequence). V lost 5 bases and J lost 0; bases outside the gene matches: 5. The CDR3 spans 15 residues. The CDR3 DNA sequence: TGTGCCAGCAGCCCAACGACAGGGGTGAACACTGAAGCTTTCTTT. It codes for CASSPTTGVNTEAFF.

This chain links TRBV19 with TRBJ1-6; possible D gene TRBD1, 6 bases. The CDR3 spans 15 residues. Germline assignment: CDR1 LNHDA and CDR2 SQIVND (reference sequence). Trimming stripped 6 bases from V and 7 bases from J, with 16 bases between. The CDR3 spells CASRVRDIMNSPLHF. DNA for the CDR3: TGTGCCAGTAGGGTCCGGGACATAATGAATTCACCCCTCCACTTT.

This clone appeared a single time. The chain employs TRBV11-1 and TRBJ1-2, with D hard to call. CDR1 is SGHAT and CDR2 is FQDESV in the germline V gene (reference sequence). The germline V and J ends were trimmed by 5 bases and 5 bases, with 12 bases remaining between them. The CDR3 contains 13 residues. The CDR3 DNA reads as TGTGCCAGCAGCCTCCGGACGGGGTATGGCTACACCTTC. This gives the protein CASSLRTGYGYTF.

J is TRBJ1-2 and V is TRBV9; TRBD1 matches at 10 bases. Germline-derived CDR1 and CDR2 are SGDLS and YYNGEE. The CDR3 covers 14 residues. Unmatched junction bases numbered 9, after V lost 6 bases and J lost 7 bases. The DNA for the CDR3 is TGTGCCAGCAACCGACAGGGGGCTGGGGGTGGCTACACCTTC. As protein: CASNRQGAGGGYTF.

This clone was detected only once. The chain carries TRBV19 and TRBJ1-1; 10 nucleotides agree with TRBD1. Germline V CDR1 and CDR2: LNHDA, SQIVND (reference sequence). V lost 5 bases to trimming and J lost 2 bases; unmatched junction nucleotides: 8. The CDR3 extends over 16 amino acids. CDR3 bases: TGTGCCAGTAGTGGGGACAGGGGCCACACTAACACTGAAGCTTTCTTT. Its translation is CASSGDRGHTNTEAFF.

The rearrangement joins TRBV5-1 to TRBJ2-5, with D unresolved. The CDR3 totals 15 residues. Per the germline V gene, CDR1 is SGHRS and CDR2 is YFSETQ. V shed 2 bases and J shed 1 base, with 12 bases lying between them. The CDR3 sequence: CASSFGFPRQETQYF. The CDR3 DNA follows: TGCGCCAGCAGCTTTGGGTTTCCACGCCAAGAGACCCAGTACTTC.

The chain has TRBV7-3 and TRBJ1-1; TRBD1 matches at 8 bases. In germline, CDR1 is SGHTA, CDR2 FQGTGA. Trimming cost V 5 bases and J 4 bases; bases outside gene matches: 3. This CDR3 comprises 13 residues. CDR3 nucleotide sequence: TGTGCCAGCAGCCCACAGGGGGGCACTGAAGCTTTCTTT. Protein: CASSPQGGTEAFF. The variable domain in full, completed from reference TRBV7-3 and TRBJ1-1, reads GAGVSQTPSNKVTEKGKYVELRCDPISGHTALYWYRQSLGQGPEFLIYFQGTGAADDSGLPNDRFFAVRPEGSVSTLKIQRTERGDSAVYLCASSPQGGTEAFFGQGTRLTVV.

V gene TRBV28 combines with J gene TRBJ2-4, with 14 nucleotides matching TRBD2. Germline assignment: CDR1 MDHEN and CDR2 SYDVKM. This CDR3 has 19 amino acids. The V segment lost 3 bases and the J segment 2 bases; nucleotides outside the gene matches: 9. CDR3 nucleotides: TGTGCCAGCAGTTTGGGGGGACTAGCGGGAGCGAGGACCAAAAACATTCAGTACTTC. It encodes CASSLGGLAGARTKNIQYF. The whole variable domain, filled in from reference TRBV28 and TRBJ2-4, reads DVKVTQSSRYLVKRTGEKVFLECVQDMDHENMFWYRQDPGLGLRLIYFSYDVKMKEKGDIPEGYSVSREKKERFSLILESASTNQTSMYLCASSLGGLAGARTKNIQYFGAGTRLSVL.